Listed here are 23 T cell receptor beta chains from one sample, sequenced in a study of a mutant IDH1 vaccine in newly diagnosed glioma. Their antigens are not known. The time point is: week 47, end of study. A single vaccine dose contained 300 ug of mutant IDH1 20-mer peptide, and topical imiquimod was used with it. Assay: immunoSEQ multiplex PCR; the TCRdb copy retains only in-frame clones and omits some. The sample shows about 90,000 clones, roughly 86% of them seen only once. The source material was PBMCs, sampled from a glioma patient whose treatment included an IDH1 peptide vaccine. The receptor set was obtained from a woman between 45 and 60 years old with glioma.

This rearrangement joins TRBV5-1 to TRBJ2-1; no firm D call. Between the trimmed V and J ends, which lost 0 bases and 5 bases, there was a span of 6 bases. CDR1 SGHRS and CDR2 YFSETQ come from the germline V gene. The CDR3 runs 13 residues. The CDR3 is CASSLGADNEQFF. CDR3 DNA sequence: TGCGCCAGCAGCTTGGGTGCAGACAATGAGCAGTTCTTC.

V and J are TRBV18 and TRBJ1-3; 7 bases align to TRBD1. The germline V gene encodes CDR1 KGHSH and CDR2 LQKENI. Trimming at V came to 3 bases and at J to 8 bases, leaving 7 bases not matched to a gene. CDR3 size: 14 residues. The CDR3 spells CASSPGDSLYTIYF. The CDR3 coding sequence is TGTGCCAGCTCACCCGGGGACAGCCTCTACACCATATATTTT.

V gene TRBV21-1 combines with J gene TRBJ1-6. TRBV21-1 is labeled a pseudogene. The CDR3 runs to 15 residues. The CDR3 region is CASSFYIHHNSPLHF. The CDR3 nucleotides read TGTGCCAGCAGTTTCTACATACATCATAATTCACCCCTCCACTTT.

This chain uses TRBV7-2 with TRBJ2-3; 7 bases are shared with TRBD1. CDR1 SGHTA and CDR2 FQGNSA come from the germline V gene. Germline trimming cut 3 bases from V and 3 bases from J; bases unmatched to any gene: 6. The CDR3 spans 15 residues. The CDR3, as DNA: TGTGCCAGCAGCTTTTGGGGCAGGGGGACAGATACGCAGTATTTT. This gives the protein CASSFWGRGTDTQYF. The complete variable domain, with remaining parts taken from reference TRBV7-2 and TRBJ2-3, reads GAGVSQSPSNKVTEKGKDVELRCDPISGHTALYWYRQSLGQGLEFLIYFQGNSAPDKSGLPSDRFSAERTGGSVSTLTIQRTQQEDSAVYLCASSFWGRGTDTQYFGPGTRLTVL.

This chain uses TRBV27 with TRBJ2-7; 9 positions agree with TRBD1. Trimming cost V 3 bases and J 10 bases; bases outside gene matches: 13. CDR1 is MNHEY, CDR2 SMNVEV, per germline (reference sequence). CDR3 length equals 15 residues. As DNA, the CDR3 is TGTGCCAGCAGTTTTAGTAAGGGACAGGGCCATATTCAGTACTTC. As protein: CASSFSKGQGHIQYF.

V gene TRBV6-1 combines with J gene TRBJ2-2; D not resolved. The germline CDR1 and CDR2 sequences are MNHNS and SASEGT. CDR3 size: 14 residues. V lost 4 bases to trimming and J lost 3 bases, with 9 bases between them. Written as DNA, the CDR3 is TGTGCCAGCAGTGTGGAGTTTTACACCGGGGAGCTGTTTTTT. Protein sequence: CASSVEFYTGELFF.

This sequence joins TRBV30 and TRBJ2-1; 9 nucleotides align to TRBD2. The CDR3 is 14 residues long. The germline V gene encodes CDR1 GTSNPN and CDR2 SVGIG (reference sequence). The ends lost 3 bases at V and 9 bases at J; junction bases unmatched: 9. This CDR3 is CAWRYAGGSVEQFF. The CDR3 coding sequence is TGTGCCTGGAGATACGCGGGAGGGTCGGTTGAGCAGTTCTTC.

The gene calls are TRBV18 and TRBJ1-5; 7 bases map to TRBD1. The trim removed 6 bases at V and 4 bases at J, leaving 12 bases unmatched. The V gene's germline CDR1 is KGHSH and CDR2 LQKENI. The CDR3 covers 16 residues. The CDR3 nucleotides are TGTGCCAGCTCCAAAGGAATCCGGGACAGAAATCAGCCCCAGCATTTT. Amino acid sequence: CASSKGIRDRNQPQHF. The full variable domain, its missing parts supplied by reference TRBV18 and TRBJ1-5, is NAGVMQNPRHLVRRRGQEARLRCSPMKGHSHVYWYRQLPEEGLKFMVYLQKENIIDESGMPKERFSAEFPKEGPSILRIQQVVRGDSAAYFCASSKGIRDRNQPQHFGDGTRLSIL.

The genes are TRBV29-1 and TRBJ2-1; tentatively, D is TRBD1 (5 bases). The CDR3 runs to 11 residues. Germline V gene sequence: CDR1 SQVTM, CDR2 ANQGSEA. CDR3 DNA: TGCAGTGACACCAGGGTGTATGAGCAGTTCTTC. It codes for CSDTRVYEQFF.

V usage is TRBV9 and J usage is TRBJ2-3; 8 bases align to TRBD1. V lost 2 bases, J lost 2 bases, and 4 bases stayed unmatched. The germline CDR1 and CDR2 sequences are SGDLS and YYNGEE. This CDR3 has 15 residues. In DNA, the CDR3 is TGTGCCAGCAGCGTCCGGGACAGGCTCACAGATACGCAGTATTTT. Protein sequence: CASSVRDRLTDTQYF.

The V call is TRBV7-2, the J call TRBJ1-3, with 7 nucleotides matching TRBD1. Germline CDR1 and CDR2: SGHTA and FQGNSA. This CDR3 contains 16 residues. The J segment lost 0 bases and the V segment lost 4 bases, leaving 6 bases of the junction unmatched. The CDR3 is CASSSGQYRSGNTIYF. The CDR3 bases are TGTGCCAGCAGCTCGGGACAGTACCGCTCTGGAAACACCATATATTTT.

The chain employs TRBV18 and TRBJ2-7; D is unclear. Germline V CDR1 and CDR2: KGHSH, LQKENI. V lost 3 bases, J lost 3 bases, and 18 bases lay in between. This CDR3 spans 16 amino acids. The chain's CDR3 is CASSPSVDAQVYEQYF. The CDR3 nucleotides are TGTGCCAGCTCACCGTCTGTGGACGCCCAAGTCTACGAGCAGTACTTC.

V is TRBV5-1 and J is TRBJ2-7, with D tentatively TRBD1 or TRBD2 (5 bases each). Per germline, CDR1 SGHRS and CDR2 YFSETQ. The CDR3 has 15 amino acids. V was clipped by 4 bases and J by 0 bases, with 14 bases between them. The CDR3 DNA reads TGCGCCAGCAGCCCGGGACCCTCCCTCTCCTACGAGCAGTACTTC. Translation: CASSPGPSLSYEQYF.

This clone appeared once. The chain combines TRBV2 with TRBJ1-4; D not certain. V was cut by 4 bases and J by 4 bases, with 7 bases left in between. The CDR3 loop spans 13 amino acids. CDR1 is SNHLY and CDR2 is FYNNEI in the germline V gene. The DNA of the CDR3 is TGTGCCAGCAGTGGCCTTCTTAATGAAAAACTGTTTTTT. This encodes CASSGLLNEKLFF.

V usage is TRBV6-6 and J usage is TRBJ2-7; TRBD1 might be the D (6 bases). The germline CDR1 and CDR2 sequences are MNHNY and SVGAGI (reference sequence). V dropped 2 bases and J dropped 3 bases, with 17 bases sitting between them. The CDR3 totals 16 residues. CDR3 DNA sequence: TGTGCCAGCAGTTACAAGCTAGACAGGCCACACTACGAGCAGTACTTC. This sequence encodes CASSYKLDRPHYEQYF.

J is TRBJ2-5 and V is TRBV11-3; D assignment may be TRBD1 or TRBD2 (5 bases each). CDR3 length equals 13 residues. Trimming left V 4 bases short and J 5 bases short, with 11 bases between. Germline CDR1 reads SGHNT; CDR2 reads YENEEA. The CDR3 protein is CASSWGIRETQYF. CDR3 coding DNA: TGTGCCAGCAGCTGGGGGATCCGGGAGACCCAGTACTTC.

In regard to this clone: Different DNA sequences within this sample yield the same CDR3. This sequence joins TRBV27 and TRBJ1-1; D is uncertain. Trimming left V 6 bases short and J 1 base short, with 9 bases between. The CDR3 covers 13 residues. The germline V gene has CDR1 MNHEY and CDR2 SMNVEV (reference sequence). The CDR3 reads CASSLTKNTEAFF. The DNA of the CDR3 is TGTGCCAGCAGCCTCACAAAGAACACTGAAGCTTTCTTT.

The chain uses TRBV10-3 and TRBJ2-7; 9 positions match TRBD2. Germline values: CDR1 ENHRY, CDR2 SYGVKD. The CDR3 loop spans 18 amino acids. The J segment lost 5 bases and the V segment lost 0 bases, leaving 14 bases of the junction unmatched. CDR3 residues: CAISESTAGGPLGNEQYF. Here the CDR3 DNA reads TGTGCCATCAGTGAGTCGACTGCGGGAGGGCCTCTTGGGAACGAGCAGTACTTC.

V and J are TRBV7-3 and TRBJ1-1; D is undetermined. V was pared by 2 bases and J by 0 bases, with 7 bases between. Germline CDR1 is SGHTA and CDR2 is FQGTGA. The CDR3 loop spans 14 amino acids. In nucleotides, the CDR3 is TGTGCCAGCAGCTTACTTCCAGTGAACACTGAAGCTTTCTTT. It translates to CASSLLPVNTEAFF.

The genes are TRBV5-4 and TRBJ2-5; 14 bases map to TRBD2. Germline CDR1 SGHNT, CDR2 YYREEE (reference sequence). Unmatched junction bases numbered 13, after V lost 10 bases and J lost 5 bases. The CDR3 is made up of 16 amino acids. CDR3 loop: CASQEGLAGAWETQYF. The DNA of the CDR3 is TGTGCCTCTCAAGAGGGACTAGCGGGAGCGTGGGAGACCCAGTACTTC.

In DNA, the CDR3 is TGTGCCAGCAGCCAGGGGGACAGGGCAATATCTGGGGCCAACGTCCTGACTTTC. It encodes CASSQGDRAISGANVLTF. The gene calls are TRBV7-9 and TRBJ2-6, with 9 bases fitting TRBD1. Germline V CDR1 and CDR2: SEHNR, FQNEAQ (reference sequence). V lost 5 bases, J lost 1 base, and 9 bases stayed unmatched. The CDR3 loop spans 18 amino acids.

The V and J genes are TRBV25-1 and TRBJ1-6; D call uncertain. From germline, CDR1 is MGHDK and CDR2 SYGVNS. This CDR3 has 13 amino acids. Trimming removed 4 bases at V and 14 bases at J, with 15 bases between. The CDR3 here is CASSGRAGEALHF. In DNA, the CDR3 is TGTGCCAGCAGTGGAAGGGCCGGGGAGGCCCTCCACTTT.

The CDR3 DNA sequence: TGTGCCAGCACCCGGACAGGAGAATACGAGCAGTACTTC. Protein product: CASTRTGEYEQYF. The chain combines TRBV6-5 with TRBJ2-7; 7 nucleotides align to TRBD1. V was pared by 7 bases and J by 4 bases, with 7 bases of the junction left unmatched. Germline V lookup: CDR1 MNHEY, CDR2 SVGAGI. The CDR3 extends over 13 amino acids.